Given below is one TCR beta chain in context. The germline V gene encodes CDR1 WSHSY and CDR2 SAAADI. The CDR3 extends over 13 amino acids. V was pared by 6 bases and J by 1 base, with 0 bases of the junction left unmatched. This entry comes from a study of preoperative IRX-2 immunotherapy in early breast cancer. Assay: immunoSEQ multiplex PCR; the TCRdb copy retains only in-frame clones and omits some. The sample consists of tens of thousands of clones, 82% of them appearing once. Treatment: preoperative locoregional IRX-2 cytokine immunotherapy. Patients received preoperative, locoregional IRX-2 cytokine immunotherapy in a phase Ib study.

The sequence was collected from a human donor with breast cancer. This specimen was taken from a patient treated with IRX-2 immunotherapy. The chain is built from TRBV10-2 and TRBJ2-3, with TRBD2 matching 8 bases. For the CDR3, the DNA is TGCGCCAGCAGGACTAGCGGCACAGATACGCAGTATTTT. As protein: CASRTSGTDTQYF.